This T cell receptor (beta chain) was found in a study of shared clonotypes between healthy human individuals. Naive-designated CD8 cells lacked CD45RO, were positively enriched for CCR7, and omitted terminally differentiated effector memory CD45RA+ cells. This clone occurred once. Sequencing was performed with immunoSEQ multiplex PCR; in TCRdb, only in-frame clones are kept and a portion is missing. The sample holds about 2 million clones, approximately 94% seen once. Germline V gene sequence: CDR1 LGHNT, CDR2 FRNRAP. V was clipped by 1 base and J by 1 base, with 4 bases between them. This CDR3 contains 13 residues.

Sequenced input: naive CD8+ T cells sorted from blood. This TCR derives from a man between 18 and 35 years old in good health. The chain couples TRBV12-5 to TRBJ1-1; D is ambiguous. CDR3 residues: CASGLGWNTEAFF. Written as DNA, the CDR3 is TGTGCTAGTGGTTTGGGGTGGAACACTGAAGCTTTCTTT.